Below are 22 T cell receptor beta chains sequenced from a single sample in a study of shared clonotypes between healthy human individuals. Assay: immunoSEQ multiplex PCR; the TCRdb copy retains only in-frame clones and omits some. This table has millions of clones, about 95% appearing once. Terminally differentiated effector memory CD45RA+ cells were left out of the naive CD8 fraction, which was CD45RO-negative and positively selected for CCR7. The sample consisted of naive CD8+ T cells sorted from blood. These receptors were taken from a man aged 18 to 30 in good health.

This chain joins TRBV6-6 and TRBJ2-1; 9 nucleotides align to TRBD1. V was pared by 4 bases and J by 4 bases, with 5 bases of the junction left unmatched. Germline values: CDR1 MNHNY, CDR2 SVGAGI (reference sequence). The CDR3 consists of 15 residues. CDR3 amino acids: CASSSPGQGYNEQFF. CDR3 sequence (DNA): TGTGCCAGCAGTTCACCGGGACAGGGTTACAATGAGCAGTTCTTC.

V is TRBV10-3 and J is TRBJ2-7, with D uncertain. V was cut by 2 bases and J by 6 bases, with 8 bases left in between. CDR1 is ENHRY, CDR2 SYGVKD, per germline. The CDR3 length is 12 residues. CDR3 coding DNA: TGTGCCATCAGTGAGGAAGTCGGCGAGCAGTACTTC. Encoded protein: CAISEEVGEQYF.

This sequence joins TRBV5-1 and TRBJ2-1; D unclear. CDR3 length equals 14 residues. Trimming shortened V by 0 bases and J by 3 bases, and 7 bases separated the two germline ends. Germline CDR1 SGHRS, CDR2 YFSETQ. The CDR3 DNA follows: TGCGCCAGCAGCTTGGCTTACTTCTACAATGAGCAGTTCTTC. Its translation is CASSLAYFYNEQFF.

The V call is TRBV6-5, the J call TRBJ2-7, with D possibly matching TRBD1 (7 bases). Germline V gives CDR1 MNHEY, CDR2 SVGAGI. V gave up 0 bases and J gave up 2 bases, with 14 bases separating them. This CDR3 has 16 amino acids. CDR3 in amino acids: CASSYSWGDSPYEQYF. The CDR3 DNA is TGTGCCAGCAGTTACTCGTGGGGGGACAGTCCCTACGAGCAGTACTTC.

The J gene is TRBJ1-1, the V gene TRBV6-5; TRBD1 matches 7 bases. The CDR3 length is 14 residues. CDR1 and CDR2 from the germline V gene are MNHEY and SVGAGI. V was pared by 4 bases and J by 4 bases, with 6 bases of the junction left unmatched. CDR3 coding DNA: TGTGCCAGCAGTTCCCAGGGGGTTGTCACTGAAGCTTTCTTT. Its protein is CASSSQGVVTEAFF.

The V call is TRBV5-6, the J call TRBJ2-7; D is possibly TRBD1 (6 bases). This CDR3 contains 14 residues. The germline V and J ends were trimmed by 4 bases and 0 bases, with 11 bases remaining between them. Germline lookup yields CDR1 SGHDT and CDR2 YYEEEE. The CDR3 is CASSAGTSSYEQYF. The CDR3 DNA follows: TGTGCCAGCAGCGCTGGGACAAGCTCCTACGAGCAGTACTTC.

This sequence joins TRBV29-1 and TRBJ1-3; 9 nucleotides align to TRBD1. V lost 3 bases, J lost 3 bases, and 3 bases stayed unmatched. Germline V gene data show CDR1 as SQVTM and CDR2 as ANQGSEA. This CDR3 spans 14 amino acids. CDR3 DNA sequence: TGCAGCGTTGATCCGGGACAGGGTGGAAACACCATATATTTT. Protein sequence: CSVDPGQGGNTIYF.

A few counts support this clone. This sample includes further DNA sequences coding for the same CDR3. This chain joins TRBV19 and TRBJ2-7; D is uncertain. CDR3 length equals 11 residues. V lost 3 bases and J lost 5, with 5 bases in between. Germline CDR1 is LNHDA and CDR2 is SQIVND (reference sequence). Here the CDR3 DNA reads TGTGCCAGTAGTATGGGTAACGAGCAGTACTTC. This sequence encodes CASSMGNEQYF.

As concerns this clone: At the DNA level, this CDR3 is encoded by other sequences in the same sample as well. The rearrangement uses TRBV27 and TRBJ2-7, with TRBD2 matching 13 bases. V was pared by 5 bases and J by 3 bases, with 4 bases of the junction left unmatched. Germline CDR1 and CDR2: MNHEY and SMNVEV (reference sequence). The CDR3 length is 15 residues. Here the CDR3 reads CASSPGLAGVYEQYF. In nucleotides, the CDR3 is TGTGCCAGCAGTCCCGGACTAGCGGGGGTCTACGAGCAGTACTTC.

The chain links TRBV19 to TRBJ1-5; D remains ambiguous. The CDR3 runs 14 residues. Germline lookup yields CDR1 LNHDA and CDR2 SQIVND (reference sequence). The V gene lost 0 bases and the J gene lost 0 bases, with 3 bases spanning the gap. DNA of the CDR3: TGTGCCAGTAGTATAGAGGATAGCAATCAGCCCCAGCATTTT. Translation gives CASSIEDSNQPQHF.

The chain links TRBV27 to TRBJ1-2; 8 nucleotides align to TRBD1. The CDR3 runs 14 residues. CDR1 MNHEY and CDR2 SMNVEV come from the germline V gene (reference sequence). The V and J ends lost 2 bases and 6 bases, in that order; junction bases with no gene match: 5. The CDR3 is CASSLLPGGHGYTF. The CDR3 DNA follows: TGTGCCAGCAGTTTACTCCCAGGGGGCCATGGCTACACCTTC.

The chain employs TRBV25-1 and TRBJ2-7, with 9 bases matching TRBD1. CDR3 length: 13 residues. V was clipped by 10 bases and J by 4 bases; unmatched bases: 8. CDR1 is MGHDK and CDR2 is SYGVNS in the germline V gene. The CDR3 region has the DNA TGTGCCACACGAACAGGGGGCGGGTACGAGCAGTACTTC. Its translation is CATRTGGGYEQYF.

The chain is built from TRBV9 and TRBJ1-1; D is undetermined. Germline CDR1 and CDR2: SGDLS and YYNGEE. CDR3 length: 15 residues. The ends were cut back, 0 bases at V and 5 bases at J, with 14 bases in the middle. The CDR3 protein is CASSVGPQDGTEAFF. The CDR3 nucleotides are TGTGCCAGCAGCGTAGGCCCCCAGGACGGAACTGAAGCTTTCTTT.

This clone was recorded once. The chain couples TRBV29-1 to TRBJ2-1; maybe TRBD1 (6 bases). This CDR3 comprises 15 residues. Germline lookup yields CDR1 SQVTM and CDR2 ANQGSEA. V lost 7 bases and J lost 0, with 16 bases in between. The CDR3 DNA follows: TGCAGCGCCACCGGGACACCCAGCTCCTACAATGAGCAGTTCTTC. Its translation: CSATGTPSSYNEQFF.

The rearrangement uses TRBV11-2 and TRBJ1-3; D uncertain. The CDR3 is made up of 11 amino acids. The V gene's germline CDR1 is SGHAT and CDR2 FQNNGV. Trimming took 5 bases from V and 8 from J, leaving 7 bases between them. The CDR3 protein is CASSLGDTIYF. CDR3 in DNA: TGTGCCAGCAGCCTCGGGGACACCATATATTTT.

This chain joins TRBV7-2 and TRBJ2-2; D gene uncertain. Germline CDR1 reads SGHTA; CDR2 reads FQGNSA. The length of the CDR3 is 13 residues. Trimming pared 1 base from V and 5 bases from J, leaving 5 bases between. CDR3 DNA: TGTGCCAGCAGCTTAGATCTGACCGGGGAGCTGTTTTTT. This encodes CASSLDLTGELFF.

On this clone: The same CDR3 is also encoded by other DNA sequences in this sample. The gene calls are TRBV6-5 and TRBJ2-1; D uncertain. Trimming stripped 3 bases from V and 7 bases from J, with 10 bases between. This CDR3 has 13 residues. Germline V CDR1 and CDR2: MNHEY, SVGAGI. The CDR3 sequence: CASSYPLTNEQFF. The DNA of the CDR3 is TGTGCCAGCAGTTATCCCTTGACTAATGAGCAGTTCTTC.

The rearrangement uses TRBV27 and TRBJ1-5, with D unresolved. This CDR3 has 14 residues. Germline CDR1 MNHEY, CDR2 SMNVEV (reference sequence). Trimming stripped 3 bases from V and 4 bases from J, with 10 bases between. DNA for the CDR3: TGTGCCAGCAGTTTGTACGGACCGAATCAGCCCCAGCATTTT. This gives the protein CASSLYGPNQPQHF.

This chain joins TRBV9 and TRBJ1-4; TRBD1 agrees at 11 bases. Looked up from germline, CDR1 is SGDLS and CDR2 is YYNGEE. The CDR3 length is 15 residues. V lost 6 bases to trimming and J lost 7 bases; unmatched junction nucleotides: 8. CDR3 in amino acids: CASTPSGTGGEKLFF. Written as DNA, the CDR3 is TGTGCCAGCACTCCTTCCGGGACAGGGGGTGAAAAACTGTTTTTT.

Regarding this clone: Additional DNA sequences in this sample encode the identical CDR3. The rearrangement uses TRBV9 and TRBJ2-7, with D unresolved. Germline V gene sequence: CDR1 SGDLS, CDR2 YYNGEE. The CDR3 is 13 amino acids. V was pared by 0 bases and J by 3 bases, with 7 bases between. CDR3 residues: CASSVGPNYEQYF. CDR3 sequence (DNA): TGTGCCAGCAGCGTAGGTCCCAACTACGAGCAGTACTTC. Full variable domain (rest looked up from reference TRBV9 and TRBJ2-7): DSGVTQTPKHLITATGQRVTLRCSPRSGDLSVYWYQQSLDQGLQFLIQYYNGEERAKGNILERFSAQQFPDLHSELNLSSLELGDSALYFCASSVGPNYEQYFGPGTRLTVT.

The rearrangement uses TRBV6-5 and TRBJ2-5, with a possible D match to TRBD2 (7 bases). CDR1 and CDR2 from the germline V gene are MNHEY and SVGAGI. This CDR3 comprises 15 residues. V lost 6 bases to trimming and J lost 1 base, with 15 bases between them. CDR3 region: CASSPAGASQETQYF. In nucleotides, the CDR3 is TGTGCCAGCAGCCCCGCGGGGGCGTCCCAAGAGACCCAGTACTTC.

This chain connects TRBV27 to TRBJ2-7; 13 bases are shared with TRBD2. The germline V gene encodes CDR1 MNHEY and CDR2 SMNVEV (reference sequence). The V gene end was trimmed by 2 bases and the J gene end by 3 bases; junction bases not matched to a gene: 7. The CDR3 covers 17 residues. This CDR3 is CASSLKGLAGFFYEQYF. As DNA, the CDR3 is TGTGCCAGCAGTTTAAAGGGACTAGCGGGATTTTTCTACGAGCAGTACTTC.